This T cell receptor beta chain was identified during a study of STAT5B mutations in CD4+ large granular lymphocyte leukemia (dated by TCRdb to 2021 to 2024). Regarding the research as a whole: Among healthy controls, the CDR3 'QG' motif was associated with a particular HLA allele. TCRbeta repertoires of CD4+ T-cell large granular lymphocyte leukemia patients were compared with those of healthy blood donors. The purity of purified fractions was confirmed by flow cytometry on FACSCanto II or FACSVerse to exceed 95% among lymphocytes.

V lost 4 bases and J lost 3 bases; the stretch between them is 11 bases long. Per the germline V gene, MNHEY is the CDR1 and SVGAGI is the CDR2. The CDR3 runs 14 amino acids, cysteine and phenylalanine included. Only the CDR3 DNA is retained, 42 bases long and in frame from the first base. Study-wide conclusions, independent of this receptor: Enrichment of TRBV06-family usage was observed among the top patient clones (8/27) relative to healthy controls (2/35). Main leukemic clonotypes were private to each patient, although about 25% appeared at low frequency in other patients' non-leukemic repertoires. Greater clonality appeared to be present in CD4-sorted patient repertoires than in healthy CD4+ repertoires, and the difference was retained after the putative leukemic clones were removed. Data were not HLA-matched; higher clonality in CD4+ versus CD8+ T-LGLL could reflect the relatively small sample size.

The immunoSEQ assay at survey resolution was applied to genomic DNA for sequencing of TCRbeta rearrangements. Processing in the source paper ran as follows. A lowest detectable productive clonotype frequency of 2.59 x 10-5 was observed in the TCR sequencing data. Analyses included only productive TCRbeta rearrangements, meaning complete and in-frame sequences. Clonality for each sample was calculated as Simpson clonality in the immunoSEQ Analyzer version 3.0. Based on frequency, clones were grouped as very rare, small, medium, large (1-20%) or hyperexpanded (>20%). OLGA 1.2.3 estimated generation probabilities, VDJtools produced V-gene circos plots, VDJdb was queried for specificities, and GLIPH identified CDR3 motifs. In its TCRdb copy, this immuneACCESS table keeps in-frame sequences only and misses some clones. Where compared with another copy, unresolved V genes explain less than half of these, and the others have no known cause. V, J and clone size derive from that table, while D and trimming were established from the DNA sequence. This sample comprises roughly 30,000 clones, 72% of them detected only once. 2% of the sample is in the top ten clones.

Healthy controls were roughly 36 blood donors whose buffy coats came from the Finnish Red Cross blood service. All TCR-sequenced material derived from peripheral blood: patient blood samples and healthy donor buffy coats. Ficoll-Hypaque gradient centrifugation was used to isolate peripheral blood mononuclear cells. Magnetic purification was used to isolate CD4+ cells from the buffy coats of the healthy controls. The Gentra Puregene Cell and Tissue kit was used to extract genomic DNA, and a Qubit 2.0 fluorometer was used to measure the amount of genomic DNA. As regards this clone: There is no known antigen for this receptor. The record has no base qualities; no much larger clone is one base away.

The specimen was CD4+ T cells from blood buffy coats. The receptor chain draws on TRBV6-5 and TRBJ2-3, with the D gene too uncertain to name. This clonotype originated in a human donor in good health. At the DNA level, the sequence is TGTGCCAGCAGTTTTACGAAGCAGACAGATACGCAGTATTTT. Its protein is CASSFTKQTDTQYF.